This T cell receptor beta chain was identified in a study of blood T cells in healthy people across ages. This clonotype was observed a handful of times. Primed by a sample-barcoded 5' primer and a J-beta primer mix, a second PCR proceeded for 7 to 11 cycles. In TCRdb, the 5' RACE reads were re-called with MiXCR into one record per CDR3 protein. The sample contains over a million distinct CDR3 sequences, under 30% of which appear only once. CDR1 and CDR2 (germline): SEHNR, FQNEAQ (reference sequence). This CDR3 contains 14 residues. This same sample was also taken into another study, of T cells of mothers and their children. In that study: The donor cohort consisted of three healthy Caucasian mothers and their six children. Thymic selection, a shaping force on TCR recombination output, acts similarly in related and unrelated pairs.

V and J are TRBV7-9 and TRBJ2-5, with D tentatively TRBD1 or TRBD2 (5 bases each). The DNA end is more similar to TRBJ2-7, so the J call may be wrong. This clonotype originated in a girl aged 2-10 years in good health. The material sequenced was blood. In DNA form, the CDR3 reads TGTGCCAGCAGCCCCCGGGACCTAACCTACGAGCAGTACTTC. This sequence encodes CASSPRDLTYEQYF.